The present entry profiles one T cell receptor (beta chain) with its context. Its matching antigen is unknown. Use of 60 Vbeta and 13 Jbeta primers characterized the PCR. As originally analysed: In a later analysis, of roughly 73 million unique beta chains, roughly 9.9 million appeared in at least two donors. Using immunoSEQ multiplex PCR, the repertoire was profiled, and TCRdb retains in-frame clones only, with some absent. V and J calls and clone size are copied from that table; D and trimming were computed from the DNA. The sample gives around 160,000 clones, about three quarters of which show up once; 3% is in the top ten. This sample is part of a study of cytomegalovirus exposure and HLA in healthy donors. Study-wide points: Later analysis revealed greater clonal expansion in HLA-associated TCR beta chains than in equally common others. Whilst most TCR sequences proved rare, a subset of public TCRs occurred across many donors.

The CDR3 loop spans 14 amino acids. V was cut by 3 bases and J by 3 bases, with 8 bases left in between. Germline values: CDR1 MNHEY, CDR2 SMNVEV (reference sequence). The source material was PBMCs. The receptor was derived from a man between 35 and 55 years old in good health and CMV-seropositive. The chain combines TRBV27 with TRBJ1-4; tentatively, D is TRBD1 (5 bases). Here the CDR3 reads CASSLAGANEKLFF. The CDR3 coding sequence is TGTGCCAGCAGTTTGGCGGGGGCTAATGAAAAACTGTTTTTT.